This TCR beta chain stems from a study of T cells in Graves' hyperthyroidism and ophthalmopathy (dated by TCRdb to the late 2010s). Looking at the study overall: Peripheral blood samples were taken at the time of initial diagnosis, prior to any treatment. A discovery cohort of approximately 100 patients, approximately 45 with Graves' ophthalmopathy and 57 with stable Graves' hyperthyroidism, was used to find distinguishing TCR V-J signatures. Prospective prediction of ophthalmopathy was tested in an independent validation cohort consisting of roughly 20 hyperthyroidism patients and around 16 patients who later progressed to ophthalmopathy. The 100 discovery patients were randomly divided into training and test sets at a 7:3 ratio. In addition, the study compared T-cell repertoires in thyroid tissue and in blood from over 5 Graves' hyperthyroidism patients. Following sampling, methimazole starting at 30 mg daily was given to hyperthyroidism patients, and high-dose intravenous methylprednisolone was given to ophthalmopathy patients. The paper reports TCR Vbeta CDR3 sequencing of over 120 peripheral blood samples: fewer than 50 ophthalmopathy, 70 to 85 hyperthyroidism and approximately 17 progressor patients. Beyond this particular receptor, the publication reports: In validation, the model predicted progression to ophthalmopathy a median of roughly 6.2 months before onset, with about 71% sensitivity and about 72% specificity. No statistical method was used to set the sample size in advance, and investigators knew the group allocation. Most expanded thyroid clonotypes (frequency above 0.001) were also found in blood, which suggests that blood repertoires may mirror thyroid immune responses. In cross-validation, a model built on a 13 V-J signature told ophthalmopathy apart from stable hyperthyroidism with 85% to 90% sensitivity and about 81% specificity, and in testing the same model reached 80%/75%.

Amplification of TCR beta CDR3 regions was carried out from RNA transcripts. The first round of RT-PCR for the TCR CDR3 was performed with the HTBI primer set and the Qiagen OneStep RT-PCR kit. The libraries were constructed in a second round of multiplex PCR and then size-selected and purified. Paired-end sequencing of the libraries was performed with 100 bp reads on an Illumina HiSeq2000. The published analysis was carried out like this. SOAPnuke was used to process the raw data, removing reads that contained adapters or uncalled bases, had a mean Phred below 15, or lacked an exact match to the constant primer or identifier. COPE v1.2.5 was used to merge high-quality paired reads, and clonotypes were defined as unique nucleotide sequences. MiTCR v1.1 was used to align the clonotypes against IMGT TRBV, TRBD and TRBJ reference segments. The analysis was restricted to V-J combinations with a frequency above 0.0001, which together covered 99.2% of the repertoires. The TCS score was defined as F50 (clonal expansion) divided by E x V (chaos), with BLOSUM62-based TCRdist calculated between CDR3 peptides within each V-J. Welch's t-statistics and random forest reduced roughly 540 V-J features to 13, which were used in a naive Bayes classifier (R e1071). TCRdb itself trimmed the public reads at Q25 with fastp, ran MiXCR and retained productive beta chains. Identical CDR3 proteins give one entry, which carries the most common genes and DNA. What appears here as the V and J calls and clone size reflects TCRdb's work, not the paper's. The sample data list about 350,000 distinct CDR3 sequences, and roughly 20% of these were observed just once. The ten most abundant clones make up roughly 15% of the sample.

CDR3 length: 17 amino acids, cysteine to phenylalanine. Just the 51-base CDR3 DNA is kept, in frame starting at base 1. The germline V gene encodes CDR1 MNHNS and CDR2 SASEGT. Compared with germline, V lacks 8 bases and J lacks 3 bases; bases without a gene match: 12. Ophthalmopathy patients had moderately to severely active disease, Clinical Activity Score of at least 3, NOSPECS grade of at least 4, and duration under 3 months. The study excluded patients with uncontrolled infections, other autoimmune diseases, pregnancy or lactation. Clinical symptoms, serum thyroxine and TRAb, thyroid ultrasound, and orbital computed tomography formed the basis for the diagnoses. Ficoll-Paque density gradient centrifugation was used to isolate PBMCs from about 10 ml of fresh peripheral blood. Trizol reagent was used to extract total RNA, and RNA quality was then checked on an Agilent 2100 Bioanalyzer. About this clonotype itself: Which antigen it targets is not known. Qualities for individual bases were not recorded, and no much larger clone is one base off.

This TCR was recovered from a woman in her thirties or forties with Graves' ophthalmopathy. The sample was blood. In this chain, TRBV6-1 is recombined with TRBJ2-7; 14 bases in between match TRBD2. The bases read TGTGCCAGCGGAGTGGGACTAGCGGGAGATCGCGGCTACGAGCAGTACTTC. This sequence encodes CASGVGLAGDRGYEQYF.